Detailed here is one T cell receptor beta chain. Its antigen is not known. The data were obtained in a study of cytomegalovirus exposure and HLA in healthy donors. Study information: Unique TCRs numbering about 85 million, obtained from HLA-typed donors, made up an early data release. Study-level results: Listed as cytomegalovirus-associated were 150 or so TCR beta chains. A later examination showed that TCR association rates differed by HLA locus, with DRB1 most and HLA-C fewest.

CDR1 and CDR2 (germline): SGHRS, YFSETQ. The V gene lost 0 bases and the J gene lost 0 bases, with 10 bases spanning the gap. There are 16 residues in the CDR3. Primers included in the PCR were 60 Vbeta and 13 Jbeta primers. Only in-frame clones appear in the TCRdb table, and some are missing; sequencing was by immunoSEQ multiplex PCR. Among 150,000 or so clones listed, around 73% were seen once. The material sequenced was PBMCs. This chain joins TRBV5-1 and TRBJ2-1; weak D call: TRBD2 (5 bases). This receptor was obtained from a female donor in good health and CMV-seronegative. CDR3 in amino acids: CASSLALGSSYNEQFF. The DNA for the CDR3 is TGCGCCAGCAGCTTGGCGTTGGGGAGCTCCTACAATGAGCAGTTCTTC.